The 10 T cell receptor beta chains below all came from one sample that was sequenced in a study of response to subunit inactivated influenza vaccine. TCRdb reprocessed the RT-PCR reads with MiXCR, giving one entry per CDR3 protein. This table has about 780,000 distinct CDR3 sequences, less than 20% appearing once. The sample in question was PBMCs from blood, obtained roughly 5 days after vaccination. The receptor set was obtained from a man in his fifties who received an inactivated influenza vaccine.

This clonotype was counted only a few times. This chain uses TRBV11-2 with TRBJ2-7; weak D call: TRBD2 (5 bases). V lost 0 bases to trimming and J lost 3 bases, with 6 bases between them. CDR3 length: 13 amino acids. Per the germline V gene, CDR1 is SGHAT and CDR2 is FQNNGV. Here the CDR3 reads CASSLELVYEQYF. In DNA form, the CDR3 reads TGTGCCAGCAGCTTAGAACTAGTCTACGAGCAGTACTTC.

This CDR3 reads CASTVRGYEQYF. CDR3 sequence (DNA): TGTGCCAGCACCGTCAGGGGTTACGAGCAGTACTTC. V usage is TRBV2 and J usage is TRBJ2-7; weak D call: TRBD1 (6 bases). This CDR3 has 12 residues. The V end lost 7 bases, the J end lost 4 bases, and 11 bases lay between the germline ends. The germline V gene encodes CDR1 SNHLY and CDR2 FYNNEI.

The chain has TRBV3-1 and TRBJ2-2; no clear D gene. The CDR3 length is 16 residues. Trimming cost V 5 bases and J 1 base, with 14 bases left between them. Germline-derived CDR1 and CDR2 are LGHDT and YNNKEL (reference sequence). DNA for the CDR3: TGTGCCAGCAGCTTTAGTTGGCAGCTGAACACCGGGGAGCTGTTTTTT. Its protein is CASSFSWQLNTGELFF. Based on the CDR3 plus reference TRBV3-1 and TRBJ2-2, the full variable domain is DTAVSQTPKYLVTQMGNDKSIKCEQNLGHDTMYWYKQDSKKFLKIMFSYNNKELIINETVPNRFSPKSPDKAHLNLHINSLELGDSAVYFCASSFSWQLNTGELFFGEGSRLTVL.

This clonotype was seen a few times. The J gene is TRBJ2-1, the V gene TRBV5-1; the match to TRBD2 covers 13 bases. The V and J ends lost 0 bases and 0 bases, in that order; junction bases with no gene match: 9. CDR1 and CDR2 (germline): SGHRS, YFSETQ. The CDR3 runs to 20 residues. CDR3 DNA sequence: TGCGCCAGCAGCTTGGCCAATGGACTAGCGGGGGAAAACTCCTACAATGAGCAGTTCTTC. Translated, it gives CASSLANGLAGENSYNEQFF.

The chain combines TRBV15 with TRBJ1-1; no reliable D call. There are 13 residues in the CDR3. The V end was cut by 5 bases, the J end by 4 bases, with 11 bases between. Germline CDR1 and CDR2: LNHNV and YYDKDF (reference sequence). The CDR3: CATSEGSVTEAFF. The CDR3 nucleotides read TGTGCCACCAGCGAGGGATCGGTCACTGAAGCTTTCTTT.

The rearrangement uses TRBV12-3 or TRBV12-4 and TRBJ2-2, with a possible D match to TRBD1 (7 bases). Trimming left V 10 bases short and J 4 bases short, with 16 bases between. This CDR3 contains 14 residues. Written as DNA, the CDR3 is TGTGCCACCGCGACAGGGAGGTCCACCGGGGAGCTGTTTTTT. This sequence encodes CATATGRSTGELFF.

The V gene is TRBV28, the J gene TRBJ2-3, with D possibly being TRBD2 (6 bases). The V gene lost 6 bases and the J gene lost 1 base, with 14 bases spanning the gap. The CDR3 has 15 amino acids. Germline-derived CDR1 and CDR2 are MDHEN and SYDVKM. CDR3 amino acids: CASSLEPGGTDTQYF. Here the CDR3 DNA reads TGTGCCAGCAGCTTAGAACCGGGGGGCACAGATACGCAGTATTTT.

The chain employs TRBV10-3 and TRBJ1-1; D possibly corresponds to TRBD1 (5 bases). The CDR3 spans 14 residues. V lost 4 bases and J 3 bases, leaving 12 bases between the germline ends. The germline V gene has CDR1 ENHRY and CDR2 SYGVKD. CDR3 amino acids: CAISAAGLDTEAFF. CDR3 sequence (DNA): TGTGCCATCAGTGCTGCGGGGCTTGACACTGAAGCTTTCTTT.

The chain couples TRBV18 to TRBJ2-5, with 8 nucleotides matching TRBD2. CDR1 is KGHSH and CDR2 is LQKENI in the germline V gene. The CDR3 is made up of 15 amino acids. V gave up 5 bases and J gave up 1 base; unmatched junction bases: 6. CDR3 sequence reads: CASSALAGGQETQYF. CDR3 sequence (DNA): TGTGCCAGCTCAGCCCTCGCGGGAGGCCAAGAGACCCAGTACTTC.

The chain combines TRBV15 with TRBJ1-6; the D is unclear. With 0 bases removed from V and 7 bases from J, the gap between germline ends came to 10 bases. The CDR3 loop spans 15 amino acids. Germline V gene lookup returns CDR1 LNHNV and CDR2 YYDKDF (reference sequence). The DNA for the CDR3 is TGTGCCACCAGCAGAGATCGGATTTCAAATTCACCCCTCCACTTT. The encoded protein is CATSRDRISNSPLHF.